The 27 T cell receptor beta chains below were found in one sample sequenced in a study of CD8 T cells in Susac syndrome. Random hexamers served to reverse transcribe roughly 0.45 to 1 ug RNA. TCRdb itself ran the immunoSEQ multiplex PCR reads through MiXCR, one entry per CDR3 protein. The profile shows some 170,000 distinct CDR3 sequences, around 93% of them singletons. The source material was CD4+ T cells from PBMCs. Receptors were obtained from a human donor in good health.

This chain connects TRBV24-1 to TRBJ2-1, with TRBD2 identical over 12 bases. From germline, CDR1 is KGHDR and CDR2 SFDVKD. J was trimmed by 7 bases and V by 3 bases; bases with no gene match: 6. The CDR3 covers 16 residues. The CDR3 reads CATSDASGGAWNEQFF. In nucleotides, the CDR3 is TGTGCCACCAGTGATGCTAGCGGGGGGGCCTGGAATGAGCAGTTCTTC.

This clonotype turned up a few times. This chain uses TRBV20-1 with TRBJ2-7; D is undetermined. The ends were cut back, 3 bases at V and 3 bases at J, with 9 bases in the middle. CDR1 DFQATT and CDR2 SNEGSKA come from the germline V gene (reference sequence). The CDR3 extends over 12 amino acids. This CDR3 reads CSARGRIYEQYF. Here the CDR3 DNA reads TGCAGTGCTAGGGGAAGAATCTACGAGCAGTACTTC.

The chain couples TRBV14 to TRBJ2-1; no firm D call. Germline CDR1 is SGHDN and CDR2 is FVKESK. The CDR3 is 13 amino acids. The ends were cut back, 0 bases at V and 11 bases at J, with 11 bases in the middle. As DNA, the CDR3 is TGTGCCAGCAGCCAAGAATCTGAAAGTAAGCAGTTCTTC. Translated, it gives CASSQESESKQFF.

This rearrangement joins TRBV5-1 to TRBJ1-3, with 7 bases matching TRBD1. The length of the CDR3 is 16 residues. CDR1 SGHRS and CDR2 YFSETQ come from the germline V gene. V lost 4 bases and J lost 4; bases outside the gene matches: 11. The CDR3 DNA sequence: TGCGCCAGCAGCCCCTTAACAGGGGACCTCGGAAACACCATATATTTT. It translates to CASSPLTGDLGNTIYF. The complete variable domain, with remaining parts taken from reference TRBV5-1 and TRBJ1-3, reads KAGVTQTPRYLIKTRGQQVTLSCSPISGHRSVSWYQQTPGQGLQFLFEYFSETQRNKGNFPGRFSGRQFSNSRSEMNVSTLELGDSALYLCASSPLTGDLGNTIYFGEGSWLTVV.

The chain recombines TRBV19 with TRBJ1-2, with D unresolved. The germline V gene encodes CDR1 LNHDA and CDR2 SQIVND (reference sequence). Trimming left V 3 bases short and J 0 bases short, with 11 bases between. There are 15 residues in the CDR3. CDR3 protein: CASSIAGGPNYGYTF. In nucleotides, the CDR3 is TGTGCCAGTAGTATTGCAGGCGGTCCTAACTATGGCTACACCTTC.

The chain has TRBV7-9 and TRBJ2-7, with 8 positions matching TRBD1. The ends lost 2 bases at V and 10 bases at J; junction bases unmatched: 7. Per germline, CDR1 SEHNR and CDR2 FQNEAQ (reference sequence). The CDR3 is 13 amino acids. The CDR3 protein is CASSLNSGGSQYF. The CDR3 DNA follows: TGTGCCAGCAGCTTAAACTCAGGGGGCAGTCAGTACTTC.

The chain combines TRBV5-1 with TRBJ2-2; either TRBD1 or TRBD2 may fit D (5 bases each). The germline gives CDR1 SGHRS, CDR2 YFSETQ. The V gene lost 5 bases and the J gene lost 0 bases, with 14 bases spanning the gap. The length of the CDR3 is 16 residues. The CDR3 protein is CASSPSGPSNTGELFF. Written as DNA, the CDR3 is TGCGCCAGCAGTCCGTCGGGGCCCTCGAACACCGGGGAGCTGTTTTTT.

CDR3 bases: TGCGCCAGCAGCCCCAGGGAGTTGTCGGAGACCCAGTACTTC. Encoded protein: CASSPRELSETQYF. The gene calls are TRBV4-1 and TRBJ2-5; D may match TRBD1 or TRBD2 (5 bases each). V lost 4 bases, J lost 5 bases, and 14 bases lay in between. The CDR3 spans 14 residues. Germline V lookup: CDR1 MGHRA, CDR2 YSYEKL.

The J gene is TRBJ2-6, the V gene TRBV5-4, with TRBD1 identical over 9 bases. Per germline, CDR1 SGHNT and CDR2 YYREEE (reference sequence). CDR3 length: 16 residues. Trimming took 4 bases from V and 3 from J; bases not matched to a gene: 5. CDR3 loop: CASSGATGGGANVLTF. DNA of the CDR3: TGTGCCAGCAGCGGGGCGACAGGGGGTGGGGCCAACGTCCTGACTTTC.

V is TRBV5-4 and J is TRBJ2-1; 9 nucleotides align to TRBD1. Trimming took 4 bases from V and 7 from J; bases not matched to a gene: 9. Germline loops: CDR1 SGHNT, CDR2 YYREEE (reference sequence). CDR3 length: 15 amino acids. The CDR3: CASSKRDRAGNEQFF. CDR3 bases: TGTGCCAGCAGCAAACGGGACAGGGCTGGGAATGAGCAGTTCTTC.

V usage is TRBV6-5 and J usage is TRBJ2-3; D is possibly TRBD1 or TRBD2 (6 bases each). The CDR3 consists of 15 residues. Germline V lookup: CDR1 MNHEY, CDR2 SVGAGI. V gave up 8 bases and J gave up 2 bases, with 17 bases separating them. DNA for the CDR3: TGTGCCAGCCAAGGGGGGCGGGGTTACACAGATACGCAGTATTTT. It encodes CASQGGRGYTDTQYF.

The gene calls are TRBV10-3 and TRBJ1-1, with a possible D match to TRBD1 (6 bases). Germline lookup yields CDR1 ENHRY and CDR2 SYGVKD. This CDR3 has 12 residues. The germline V and J ends were trimmed by 7 bases and 5 bases, with 11 bases remaining between them. In nucleotides, the CDR3 is TGTGCCATCAATCAACAGGGAACTGAAGCTTTCTTT. Translation: CAINQQGTEAFF.

About this clonotype: One junction end disagrees with the germline gene, perhaps due to a read error. The rearrangement uses TRBV29-1 and TRBJ2-7; the D gene is possibly TRBD2 (5 bases). The CDR3 loop spans 12 amino acids. CDR1 is SQVTM and CDR2 is ANQGSEA in the germline V gene. CDR3 DNA sequence: TGCAGCGTAGAAGGGAGCCGCTACGAGCAGTACTTC. It is translated as CSVEGSRYEQYF.

The V gene is TRBV3-1, the J gene TRBJ1-2; TRBD1 is a possible D gene (5 bases). This CDR3 is built from 15 residues. V lost 3 bases and J 5 bases, leaving 16 bases between the germline ends. CDR1 is LGHDT, CDR2 YNNKEL, per germline (reference sequence). The CDR3 DNA reads TGTGCCAGCAGCCATATGGACATCCTTGAGTATGGCTACACCTTC. It is translated as CASSHMDILEYGYTF.

This clonotype was detected once. The rearrangement links TRBV3-1 to TRBJ1-2; D gene unclear. The V gene's germline CDR1 is LGHDT and CDR2 YNNKEL (reference sequence). The CDR3 is made up of 14 amino acids. V was trimmed by 4 bases and J by 7 bases, leaving 16 bases between them. The CDR3 here is CASSPRVGLVGYTF. CDR3 DNA: TGTGCCAGCAGCCCGCGAGTGGGTTTGGTTGGCTACACCTTC.

V usage is TRBV12-3 or TRBV12-4 and J usage is TRBJ2-7; perhaps TRBD1 as D (6 bases). V lost 9 bases and J lost 4, with 19 bases in between. This CDR3 spans 14 amino acids. The CDR3 sequence is CASIQTGKPYEQYF. Here the CDR3 DNA reads TGTGCCAGTATACAGACAGGAAAACCTTACGAGCAGTACTTC.

This chain uses TRBV12-3 or TRBV12-4 with TRBJ1-3, with 7 bases lining up with TRBD1. This CDR3 comprises 17 residues. Trimming removed 4 bases from V and 0 bases from J; junction bases left unmatched: 9. CDR3 coding DNA: TGTGCCAGCAGTTACAAGACAGGGTGGTTCTCTGGAAACACCATATATTTT. This translates into CASSYKTGWFSGNTIYF.

The rearrangement joins TRBV20-1 to TRBJ2-7, with unresolved D. Trimming removed 3 bases at V and 5 bases at J, with 11 bases between. The CDR3 length is 12 residues. Germline CDR1 and CDR2: DFQATT and SNEGSKA (reference sequence). CDR3 bases: TGCAGTGCTAGGGCCGTAGTCGACGAGCAGTACTTC. Protein: CSARAVVDEQYF.

This clonotype was recorded once. The chain combines TRBV5-1 with TRBJ2-4, with D uncertain. V lost 0 bases and J 2 bases, leaving 6 bases between the germline ends. This CDR3 has 14 amino acids. The germline V gene has CDR1 SGHRS and CDR2 YFSETQ. As DNA, the CDR3 is TGCGCCAGCAGCTTGGACGGACCCAAAAACATTCAGTACTTC. Protein sequence: CASSLDGPKNIQYF.

CDR3 region: CSVEEGVETQYF. The CDR3, as DNA: TGCAGCGTTGAAGAGGGGGTTGAGACCCAGTACTTC. The rearrangement uses TRBV29-1 and TRBJ2-5; the D call may be TRBD1 or TRBD2 (5 bases each). V lost 0 bases to trimming and J lost 5 bases, with 7 bases between them. From germline, CDR1 is SQVTM and CDR2 ANQGSEA. This CDR3 is built from 12 residues.

The chain is built from TRBV30 and TRBJ1-5; tentatively, D is TRBD1 (5 bases). Germline CDR1 is GTSNPN and CDR2 is SVGIG (reference sequence). V lost 4 bases and J lost 2, with 18 bases in between. The length of the CDR3 is 16 residues. CDR3 sequence reads: CAWNLGRVGGNQPQHF. Here the CDR3 DNA reads TGTGCCTGGAATCTGGGCAGGGTGGGGGGCAATCAGCCCCAGCATTTT.

The V gene is TRBV14, the J gene TRBJ2-1; 7 bases agree with TRBD2. Trimming removed 4 bases from V and 4 bases from J; junction bases left unmatched: 10. The germline CDR1 and CDR2 sequences are SGHDN and FVKESK. This CDR3 is built from 16 residues. This CDR3 reads CASSPLKSGVYNEQFF. The CDR3 DNA sequence: TGTGCCAGCAGCCCTCTCAAAAGCGGGGTGTACAATGAGCAGTTCTTC.

Only one count was recorded for this clonotype. The V and J genes are TRBV27 and TRBJ2-2, with TRBD2 matching 7 bases. Germline V gene data show CDR1 as MNHEY and CDR2 as SMNVEV (reference sequence). The CDR3 loop spans 16 amino acids. The V segment lost 2 bases and the J segment 2 bases; nucleotides outside the gene matches: 5. CDR3 nucleotide sequence: TGTGCCAGCAGTTTAAGGTGGGGGGGAAACACCGGGGAGCTGTTTTTT. The encoded protein is CASSLRWGGNTGELFF.

The rearrangement links TRBV27 to TRBJ1-5; maybe TRBD1 (6 bases). Germline values: CDR1 MNHEY, CDR2 SMNVEV (reference sequence). The V gene lost 4 bases and the J gene lost 2 bases, with 12 bases spanning the gap. This CDR3 is 15 amino acids long. CDR3: CASSWGGHGNQPQHF. In DNA form, the CDR3 reads TGTGCCAGCAGTTGGGGGGGGCATGGCAATCAGCCCCAGCATTTT.

This clonotype appeared once. The chain combines TRBV29-1 with TRBJ2-2, with 12 bases lining up with TRBD1. The CDR3 is 15 residues long. Germline assignment: CDR1 SQVTM and CDR2 ANQGSEA. With 5 bases clipped from V and 6 bases from J, the junction kept 7 bases outside the gene matches. Written as DNA, the CDR3 is TGCAGCGTTATGCGGGACAGGGGGCTTCCCGGGGAGCTGTTTTTT. It codes for CSVMRDRGLPGELFF.

This chain connects TRBV4-1 to TRBJ2-3; D may be TRBD1 (6 bases). Germline assignment: CDR1 MGHRA and CDR2 YSYEKL. Trimming removed 0 bases at V and 2 bases at J, with 12 bases between. This CDR3 is 16 amino acids long. The CDR3 sequence: CASSQEGAKPTDTQYF. The CDR3 nucleotides read TGCGCCAGCAGCCAAGAGGGGGCGAAACCCACAGATACGCAGTATTTT.

J is TRBJ1-2 and V is TRBV12-3 or TRBV12-4, with D possibly being TRBD1 (5 bases). There are 14 residues in the CDR3. V gave up 6 bases and J gave up 8 bases, with 19 bases separating them. CDR3 nucleotide sequence: TGTGCCAGCAGCAGATGGGACCGGCCGGGCGGCTACACCTTC. Residues: CASSRWDRPGGYTF.